The 31 T cell receptor beta chains given below trace back to one sample, sequenced in a study of T-cell memory formation after mild COVID-19. TCRdb independently ran MiXCR on the 5' RACE reads; one entry per CDR3 protein. Among 150,000 or so distinct CDR3 sequences listed, roughly a quarter were seen once. The material sequenced was PBMCs or a T cell subset sorted from them (not recorded which). These receptors were taken from an adult woman who had mild COVID-19 (a few samples of this study predate the infection). Cell type and time point are not known.

V is TRBV7-9 and J is TRBJ2-7, with 8 positions matching TRBD1. The germline CDR1 and CDR2 sequences are SEHNR and FQNEAQ (reference sequence). The length of the CDR3 is 16 residues. V dropped 3 bases and J dropped 3; count of bases not matched to a gene: 10. The CDR3 loop reads CASSFAGGASFYEQYF. CDR3 bases: TGTGCCAGCAGCTTCGCAGGGGGCGCTTCCTTCTACGAGCAGTACTTC.

This chain's CDR3 is CASSLGQGVGQPQHF. The CDR3 DNA is TGTGCCAGCAGCTTAGGTCAGGGGGTAGGTCAGCCCCAGCATTTT. The chain links TRBV7-6 to TRBJ1-5; 7 bases match TRBD1. Germline CDR1 and CDR2: SGHVS and FNYEAQ. Trimming cost V 1 base and J 6 bases; bases outside gene matches: 6. CDR3 length: 15 amino acids.

The J gene is TRBJ1-2, the V gene TRBV5-1; D possibly corresponds to TRBD1 (5 bases). The germline V gene encodes CDR1 SGHRS and CDR2 YFSETQ. Trimming removed 4 bases from V and 8 bases from J, with 15 bases in between. The CDR3 sequence is 13 residues long. This CDR3 is CASSQGASGGYTF. CDR3 nucleotide sequence: TGCGCCAGCAGCCAGGGCGCATCGGGGGGCTACACCTTC.

The chain is built from TRBV14 and TRBJ1-1; the D is unclear. V lost 4 bases and J lost 1, with 10 bases in between. CDR1 is SGHDN and CDR2 is FVKESK in the germline V gene. The CDR3 runs to 14 residues. The CDR3 sequence is CASSPPAWNTEAFF. The CDR3 nucleotides read TGTGCCAGCAGCCCCCCCGCTTGGAACACTGAAGCTTTCTTT.

This clonotype was observed a few times. The rearrangement links TRBV19 to TRBJ2-7; TRBD1 aligns across 10 bases. In germline, CDR1 is LNHDA, CDR2 SQIVND (reference sequence). The length of the CDR3 is 14 residues. J lost 4 bases, V lost 5 bases, and 5 bases had no gene match. Written as DNA, the CDR3 is TGTGCCAGTAGTCCCCCGGACAGGGGGTACGAGCAGTACTTC. Its protein product is CASSPPDRGYEQYF.

This clonotype turned up a few times. V is TRBV12-3 or TRBV12-4 and J is TRBJ1-6; 8 nucleotides agree with TRBD1. This CDR3 comprises 13 residues. The V segment lost 10 bases and the J segment 9 bases; nucleotides outside the gene matches: 8. CDR3 bases: TGTGCCATCCAACAGGGGGGAGGTTCACCCCTCCACTTT. Translating it yields CAIQQGGGSPLHF.

Only a few counts were recorded for this clonotype. CDR3 amino acids: CASSSTGGEQYF. The CDR3, as DNA: TGTGCCAGCAGCTCGACAGGGGGCGAGCAGTACTTC. V usage is TRBV7-9 and J usage is TRBJ2-7, with 9 bases matching TRBD1. Germline V CDR1 and CDR2: SEHNR, FQNEAQ (reference sequence). The CDR3 consists of 12 residues. The J segment lost 6 bases and the V segment lost 4 bases, leaving 1 base of the junction unmatched. Filled out from reference TRBV7-9 and TRBJ2-7, the complete variable domain reads DTGVSQNPRHKITKRGQNVTFRCDPISEHNRLYWYRQTLGQGPEFLTYFQNEAQLEKSRLLSDRFSAERPKGSFSTLEIQRTEQGDSAMYLCASSSTGGEQYFGPGTRLTVT.

This sequence joins TRBV29-1 and TRBJ1-1; D might be TRBD1 (5 bases). V lost 3 bases to trimming and J lost 4 bases, with 15 bases between them. Per germline, CDR1 SQVTM and CDR2 ANQGSEA. This CDR3 comprises 14 residues. The CDR3 bases are TGCAGCGTTGAGTCCGGGGGAGTAGGCACTGAAGCTTTCTTT. This translates into CSVESGGVGTEAFF.

This clonotype showed up just a few times. V gene TRBV9 combines with J gene TRBJ2-3, with 9 bases fitting TRBD2. Trimming removed 0 bases from V and 2 bases from J; junction bases left unmatched: 4. The germline gives CDR1 SGDLS, CDR2 YYNGEE. The CDR3 totals 16 residues. The CDR3 is CASSVALAGDTDTQYF. CDR3 in DNA: TGTGCCAGCAGCGTAGCTTTAGCGGGAGACACAGATACGCAGTATTTT.

This clonotype was picked up a small number of times. The V call is TRBV29-1, the J call TRBJ2-1; 8 bases fit TRBD1. CDR1 and CDR2 from the germline V gene are SQVTM and ANQGSEA. Trimming took 5 bases from V and 2 from J; bases not matched to a gene: 8. This CDR3 contains 15 residues. Here the CDR3 reads CSVTGQGRPYNEQFF. Written as DNA, the CDR3 is TGCAGCGTTACAGGACAGGGAAGGCCCTACAATGAGCAGTTCTTC.

This clonotype was picked up a small number of times. This chain joins TRBV6-2 or TRBV6-3 and TRBJ1-1, with D possibly matching TRBD1 (5 bases). CDR3 length: 14 amino acids. The germline V gene encodes CDR1 MNHEY and CDR2 SVGEGT. V dropped 6 bases and J dropped 0 bases, with 11 bases sitting between them. The CDR3 bases are TGTGCCAGCAGAGACAGTTTCATGAACACTGAAGCTTTCTTT. Residues: CASRDSFMNTEAFF.

This clonotype appeared a few times. The chain links TRBV24-1 to TRBJ2-3; 10 nucleotides agree with TRBD2. Per the germline V gene, CDR1 is KGHDR and CDR2 is SFDVKD. The CDR3 is 16 amino acids. The junction had 7 bases not matched to a gene; V was cut back by 4 bases and J by 4 bases. The CDR3 loop is CATSELAGENADTQYF. The CDR3 coding sequence is TGTGCCACCAGTGAGCTAGCGGGAGAGAACGCAGATACGCAGTATTTT.

This clonotype has only a few counts. The chain uses TRBV6-2 or TRBV6-3 and TRBJ2-2, with 9 bases that match TRBD1. V was pared by 0 bases and J by 6 bases, with 5 bases of the junction left unmatched. The CDR3 covers 16 residues. Germline V gene lookup returns CDR1 MNHEY and CDR2 SVGEGT. CDR3 residues: CASSYSPRQGAGELFF. The CDR3 DNA reads as TGTGCCAGCAGTTACTCCCCCAGACAGGGGGCCGGGGAGCTGTTTTTT.

This chain connects TRBV15 to TRBJ2-2, with 7 bases matching TRBD1. Trimming took 0 bases from V and 5 from J; bases not matched to a gene: 9. The CDR3 has 17 residues. Germline V gene sequence: CDR1 LNHNV, CDR2 YYDKDF (reference sequence). In nucleotides, the CDR3 is TGTGCCACCAGCAGAGATAGGGGGCACGCTGTTACCGGGGAGCTGTTTTTT. It specifies CATSRDRGHAVTGELFF.

Details on this clonotype: One junction end disagrees with the germline gene, perhaps due to a read error. The V gene is TRBV7-7, the J gene TRBJ2-5, with D maybe TRBD1 (5 bases). Germline V gene lookup returns CDR1 SSHAT and CDR2 FNYEAQ (reference sequence). The CDR3 sequence is 16 residues long. The CDR3 DNA sequence: TGTGCTAGCACCAAAACGACAGACAGTTGGAAAGAGACCAAGTACTTC. Its protein product is CASTKTTDSWKETKYF.

The J gene is TRBJ2-7, the V gene TRBV28; TRBD1 or TRBD2 may be the D gene (5 bases each). V was trimmed by 7 bases and J by 3 bases, leaving 16 bases between them. The CDR3 totals 14 residues. Germline lookup yields CDR1 MDHEN and CDR2 SYDVKM. CDR3 coding DNA: TGTGCCAGCAAAACCCTCGGGACGGACTACGAGCAGTACTTC. This sequence encodes CASKTLGTDYEQYF.

The V gene is TRBV7-8, the J gene TRBJ2-5, with 10 positions matching TRBD2. CDR3 length: 16 amino acids. J was trimmed by 0 bases and V by 6 bases; bases with no gene match: 7. Germline lookup yields CDR1 SGHVS and CDR2 FQNEAQ. The CDR3 spells CASRALAGGHQETQYF. The DNA of the CDR3 is TGTGCCAGCAGAGCCTTAGCGGGGGGCCACCAAGAGACCCAGTACTTC.

The rearrangement uses TRBV4-2 and TRBJ2-7; D is possibly TRBD1 or TRBD2 (5 bases each). The CDR3 sequence is 14 residues long. Trimming took off 0 bases at V and 6 bases at J, with 12 bases between the two ends. The V gene's germline CDR1 is LGHNA and CDR2 YNFKEQ. The chain's CDR3 is CASSQDGRDGEQYF. CDR3 nucleotides: TGTGCCAGCAGCCAAGATGGCAGGGACGGCGAGCAGTACTTC.

This clonotype was detected only a few times. This chain uses TRBV29-1 with TRBJ2-3; possibly TRBD2 for D (5 bases). The V gene lost 2 bases and the J gene lost 5 bases, with 17 bases spanning the gap. Germline CDR1 is SQVTM and CDR2 is ANQGSEA. The CDR3 has 15 amino acids. The CDR3 is CSVESPLGEGDTQYF. Here the CDR3 DNA reads TGCAGCGTTGAAAGCCCCCTAGGCGAGGGAGATACGCAGTATTTT.

This clonotype was counted a few times. This chain joins TRBV9 and TRBJ2-5; TRBD2 aligns across 12 bases. The V gene's germline CDR1 is SGDLS and CDR2 YYNGEE. CDR3 length: 14 amino acids. V lost 6 bases to trimming and J lost 5 bases; unmatched junction nucleotides: 5. Here the CDR3 reads CASTPSGRAETQYF. The CDR3 nucleotides are TGTGCCAGCACACCTAGCGGGAGGGCGGAGACCCAGTACTTC.

This clonotype came up a few times. The V gene is TRBV7-3, the J gene TRBJ2-1; D uncertain. The CDR3 length is 13 residues. Trimming removed 5 bases from V and 2 bases from J, with 7 bases in between. CDR1 and CDR2 from the germline V gene are SGHTA and FQGTGA. The CDR3 nucleotides are TGTGCCAGCAGCGACCTGGCCTACAATGAGCAGTTCTTC. This sequence encodes CASSDLAYNEQFF.

The genes are TRBV11-3 and TRBJ2-1; D call uncertain. This CDR3 has 17 residues. CDR1 and CDR2 (germline): SGHNT, YENEEA. V dropped 4 bases and J dropped 4 bases, with 20 bases sitting between them. CDR3 DNA: TGTGCCAGCAGCTCCCTCGTAGCAGGCCTGGGGTACAATGAGCAGTTCTTC. Encoded protein: CASSSLVAGLGYNEQFF.

This clonotype was observed at least ten times. The J gene is TRBJ2-1, the V gene TRBV20-1; weak D call: TRBD2 (6 bases). CDR3 length equals 14 residues. The germline gives CDR1 DFQATT, CDR2 SNEGSKA (reference sequence). The V end was cut by 3 bases, the J end by 5 bases, with 14 bases between. The CDR3 loop is CSARGGSENNEQFF. The CDR3, as DNA: TGCAGTGCTAGGGGGGGTAGCGAGAACAATGAGCAGTTCTTC.

This chain joins TRBV9 and TRBJ2-2; D unclear. The V and J ends lost 5 bases and 5 bases respectively, with 16 bases between them. This CDR3 is built from 15 residues. CDR1 SGDLS and CDR2 YYNGEE come from the germline V gene. The CDR3 nucleotides are TGTGCCAGCAGTCATCCGGGCGGTATGACCGGGGAGCTGTTTTTT. Amino acids: CASSHPGGMTGELFF.

This clonotype was seen more than once but under ten times. CDR3 bases: TGTGCCAGCAGCCAAGCTGGACAGGGGGATGGAGGAGGACTGTTCTTC. Encoded protein: CASSQAGQGDGGGLFF. The V and J genes are TRBV4-2 and TRBJ2-1; 10 nucleotides align to TRBD1. The germline V gene encodes CDR1 LGHNA and CDR2 YNFKEQ. The CDR3 sequence is 16 residues long. Germline trimming cut 1 base from V and 15 bases from J; bases unmatched to any gene: 15.

This clonotype was seen only a few times. The V and J genes are TRBV6-4 and TRBJ2-1; D gene ambiguous. Trimming took off 3 bases at V and 0 bases at J, with 12 bases between the two ends. The germline V gene has CDR1 MRHNA and CDR2 SNTAGT. The CDR3 is made up of 16 amino acids. As DNA, the CDR3 is TGTGCCAGCAGTGAAGGGTGGCAGTCCTCCTACAATGAGCAGTTCTTC. This codes for CASSEGWQSSYNEQFF.

This sequence joins TRBV6-5 and TRBJ1-2; D might be TRBD1 (6 bases). Trimming took 6 bases from V and 0 from J, leaving 14 bases between them. This CDR3 comprises 15 residues. From germline, CDR1 is MNHEY and CDR2 SVGAGI. Written as DNA, the CDR3 is TGTGCCAGCAGCCGCGGGACACAAACTAACTATGGCTACACCTTC. This codes for CASSRGTQTNYGYTF.

This clonotype was seen more than once but under ten times. The gene calls are TRBV6-2 or TRBV6-3 and TRBJ2-7; TRBD2 matches at 8 bases. In germline, CDR1 is MNHEY, CDR2 SVGEGT. Trimming removed 4 bases from V and 0 bases from J; junction bases left unmatched: 8. The length of the CDR3 is 16 residues. The CDR3 loop is CASSSSLAATSYEQYF. CDR3 nucleotides: TGTGCCAGCAGTTCCTCACTAGCGGCAACCTCCTACGAGCAGTACTTC.

The rearrangement uses TRBV4-1 and TRBJ1-1, with D possibly matching TRBD1 (6 bases). The CDR3 totals 16 residues. V lost 0 bases to trimming and J lost 4 bases, with 15 bases between them. CDR1 is MGHRA, CDR2 YSYEKL, per germline. CDR3: CASSQDSQQGGTEAFF. CDR3 DNA sequence: TGCGCCAGCAGCCAAGATTCACAACAGGGAGGCACTGAAGCTTTCTTT.

The chain carries TRBV24-1 and TRBJ1-5; D is unclear. The germline V gene has CDR1 KGHDR and CDR2 SFDVKD. V was shortened by 5 bases and J by 3 bases, with 7 bases between the two germline ends. This CDR3 contains 13 residues. CDR3 in DNA: TGTGCCACCAGTGTAGGCTACAATCAGCCCCAGCATTTT. Translating it yields CATSVGYNQPQHF.

J is TRBJ1-5 and V is TRBV4-1; no clear D gene. The CDR3 totals 14 residues. Germline lookup yields CDR1 MGHRA and CDR2 YSYEKL. V was cut by 0 bases and J by 3 bases, with 6 bases left in between. The CDR3 DNA sequence: TGCGCCAGCAGCCAAGAGGTGTACAATCAGCCCCAGCATTTT. Translated: CASSQEVYNQPQHF.